Its frequency marks the clone carrying this T cell receptor beta chain as large (0.1 to 1%). The antigen remains unidentified. TRB was amplified from roughly 0.25 ug of peripheral blood genomic DNA per sample. This specimen comes from a study of T cell clusters in autoimmune cytopenias. Findings and caveats of the study: The T cell clusters were defined only in silico, without experimental functional validation.

The CDR3 spans 15 residues. Germline lookup yields CDR1 SEHNR and CDR2 FQNEAQ (reference sequence). One tube held mixed TRB-A and TRB-B primer pools for touch-down PCR. TCRdb re-called the multiplex PCR reads; every CDR3 protein appears as one record, without DNA. Its clone listing holds approximately 3,600 distinct CDR3 sequences. The genes are TRBV7-9 and TRBJ2-3; TCRdb picks TRBD1, but there is no DNA to check that call. The sample taken for sequencing was peripheral blood. The sequence came from a human donor with an autoimmune cytopenia, with autoimmune hepatitis or in good health (not recorded which). This CDR3 reads CASSLSSPPTDTQYF. The variable domain in full, with the rest retrieved from reference TRBV7-9 and TRBJ2-3, is DTGVSQNPRHKITKRGQNVTFRCDPISEHNRLYWYRQTLGQGPEFLTYFQNEAQLEKSRLLSDRFSAERPKGSFSTLEIQRTEQGDSAMYLCASSLSSPPTDTQYFGPGTRLTVL.